The sequence of this TCR beta chain was determined in a study of hypomethylating agent response in myelodysplastic syndrome. Study at large: TET2 mutation, the most common, occurred in 5 of 11 patients. Study-wide points: More novel clonotypes appeared in responders; more contracted clonotypes appeared in non-responders after treatment.

Germline V gives CDR1 SNHLY, CDR2 FYNNEI. The CDR3 spans 11 amino acids, including both terminal residues. This clone was seen more than once but under ten times. The antigen is unknown. This CDR3 fails to terminate in the conserved phenylalanine or tryptophan, so it likely reflects a read error. The DNA is left out, because the CDR3 cannot be placed on it with certainty; the CDR3 is given as TCRdb lists it. Sequencing was performed with immunoSEQ multiplex PCR; in TCRdb, only in-frame clones are kept and a portion is missing. The data contain about 4,700 clones, roughly four fifths of them singletons.

This sequence originates from a human donor with myelodysplastic syndrome. This sequence joins TRBV2 and TRBJ2-7; the listed D gene, TRBD2, was not tested against the DNA. The sample consisted of bone marrow, taken before or after starting hypomethylating agent treatment for myelodysplastic syndrome (not recorded which). The chain's CDR3 is CASSARSTSFI.